What follows are 2 T cell receptor beta chains derived from one specimen sequenced in a study of T cells after yellow fever vaccination (dated by TCRdb to between 2019 and 2020). To prepare the library, 5' RACE was applied. TCRdb records Illumina NovaSeq 6000 as the sequencer. TCRdb reworked the public reads: Q25 trimming with fastp, MiXCR clone assembly, productive beta chains retained. Rows with one shared CDR3 protein collapse into an entry with the most common genes and DNA. Present in this sample are 350,000 to 450,000 distinct CDR3 sequences, around a sixth of which were seen just once. The ten largest clones represent 15% to 20% of the sample. The sample's treatment or condition, from its label and the paper: live attenuated yellow fever vaccine strain. Sample: PBMCs, taken before the yellow fever booster vaccination. These receptors all stem from a young man who received the YFV17D yellow fever vaccine.

To note about this clonotype: A much larger clone differs from this one at a single base, so this may be a read error. The chain recombines TRBV11-2 with TRBJ2-5; D may be TRBD1 or TRBD2 (5 bases each). CDR1 is SGHAT, CDR2 FQNNGV, per germline. The CDR3 extends over 12 amino acids. The V gene lost 5 bases and the J gene lost 5 bases, with 9 bases spanning the gap. This CDR3 reads CASSPGDETQYF. In DNA, the CDR3 is TGTGCCAGCAGCCCCGGGGACGAGACCCAGTACTTC.

V and J are TRBV28 and TRBJ2-7; D call uncertain. The CDR3 loop spans 11 amino acids. Germline assignment: CDR1 MDHEN and CDR2 SYDVKM. Trimming took off 6 bases at V and 4 bases at J, with 7 bases between the two ends. CDR3 sequence: CASSTVYEQYF. In DNA, the CDR3 is TGTGCCAGCAGCACGGTATACGAGCAGTACTTC.